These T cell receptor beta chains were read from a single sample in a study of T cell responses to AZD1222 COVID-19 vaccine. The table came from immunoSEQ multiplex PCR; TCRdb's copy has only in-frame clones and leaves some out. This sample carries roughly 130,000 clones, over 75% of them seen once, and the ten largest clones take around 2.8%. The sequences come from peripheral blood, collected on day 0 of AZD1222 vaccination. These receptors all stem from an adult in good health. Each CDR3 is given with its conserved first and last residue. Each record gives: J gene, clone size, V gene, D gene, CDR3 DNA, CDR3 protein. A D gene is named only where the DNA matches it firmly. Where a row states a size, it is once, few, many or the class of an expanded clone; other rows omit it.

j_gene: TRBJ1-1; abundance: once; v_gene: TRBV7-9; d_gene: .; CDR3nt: TGTGCCAGCAGCTTCGGACAACTCACTGAAGCTTTCTTT; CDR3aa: CASSFGQLTEAFF
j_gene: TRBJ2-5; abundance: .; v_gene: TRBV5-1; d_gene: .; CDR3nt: TGCGCCAGCAGCCTTCAGGGAAGCTCGGGGGAGACCCAGTACTTC; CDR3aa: CASSLQGSSGETQYF
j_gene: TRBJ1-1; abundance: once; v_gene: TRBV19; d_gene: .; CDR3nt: TGTGCCAGTAGTGTAGCCGTTGGCACTGAAGCTTTCTTT; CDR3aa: CASSVAVGTEAFF
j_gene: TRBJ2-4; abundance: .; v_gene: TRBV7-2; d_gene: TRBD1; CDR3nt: TGTGCCAGCAGCTTAGGGACAGGGGGAGACATTCAGTACTTC; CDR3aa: CASSLGTGGDIQYF
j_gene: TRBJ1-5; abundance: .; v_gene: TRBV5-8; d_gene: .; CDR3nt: TGTGCCAGCAGCCAGGGCGGCCAATACAATCAGCCCCAGCATTTT; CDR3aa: CASSQGGQYNQPQHF
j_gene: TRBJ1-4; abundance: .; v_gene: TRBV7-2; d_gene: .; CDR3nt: TGTGCCAGCAGCCTCAGGAGGGAAAAACTGTTTTTT; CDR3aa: CASSLRREKLFF
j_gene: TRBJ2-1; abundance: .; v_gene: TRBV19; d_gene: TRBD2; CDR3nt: TGTGCCAGTAGTGCGCTAGCGGGGGCCTACAATGAGCAGTTCTTC; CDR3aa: CASSALAGAYNEQFF
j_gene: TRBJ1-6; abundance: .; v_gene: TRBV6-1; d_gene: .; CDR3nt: TGTGCCAGCAGTGCCCAAACGACTGGAGCTTTGGCTTCACCCCTCCACTTT; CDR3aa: CASSAQTTGALASPLHF
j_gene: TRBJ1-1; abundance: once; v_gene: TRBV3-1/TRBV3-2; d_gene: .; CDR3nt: TGTGCCAGCAGCTTTTACGGCGCTACAGGGCTCACTGAAGCTTTCTTT; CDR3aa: CASSFYGATGLTEAFF
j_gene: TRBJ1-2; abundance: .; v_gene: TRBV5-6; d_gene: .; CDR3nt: TGTGCCAGCAGTCGAAGTAACTATGGCTACACCTTC; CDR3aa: CASSRSNYGYTF
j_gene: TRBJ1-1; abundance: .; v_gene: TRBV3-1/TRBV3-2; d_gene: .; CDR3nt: TGTGCCAGCAGCCAAGATAGGACCCTCGCGAACACTGAAGCTTTCTTT; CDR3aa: CASSQDRTLANTEAFF
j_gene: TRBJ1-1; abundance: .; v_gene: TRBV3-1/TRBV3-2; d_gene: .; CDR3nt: TGTGCCAGCAGCCAAGTCGACGGGGAAGCTTTCTTT; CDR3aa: CASSQVDGEAFF
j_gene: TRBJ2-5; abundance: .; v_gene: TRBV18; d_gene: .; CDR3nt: TGTGCCAGCTCATCTAAGTACCAAGAGACCCAGTACTTC; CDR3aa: CASSSKYQETQYF
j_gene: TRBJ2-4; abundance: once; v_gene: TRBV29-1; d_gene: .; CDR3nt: TGCAGCGTTGACCCCCTAGCCAAAAACATTCAGTACTTC; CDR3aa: CSVDPLAKNIQYF
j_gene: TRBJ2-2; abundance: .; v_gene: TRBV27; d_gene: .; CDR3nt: TGTGCCAGCAGTTTGGCAACTTTGGGCACCGGGGAGCTGTTTTTT; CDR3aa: CASSLATLGTGELFF
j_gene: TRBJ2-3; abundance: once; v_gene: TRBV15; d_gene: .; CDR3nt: TGTGCCACCAGCAGAGAGGAAACAGATACGCAGTATTTT; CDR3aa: CATSREETDTQYF
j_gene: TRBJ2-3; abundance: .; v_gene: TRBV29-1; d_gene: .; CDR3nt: TGCAGCGTATCTTACACAGATACGCAGTATTTT; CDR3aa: CSVSYTDTQYF
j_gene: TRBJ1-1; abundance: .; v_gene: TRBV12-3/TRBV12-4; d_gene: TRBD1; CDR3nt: TGTGCCAGCAGTGGACCGGGACAGTCTGAAGCTTTCTTT; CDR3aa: CASSGPGQSEAFF
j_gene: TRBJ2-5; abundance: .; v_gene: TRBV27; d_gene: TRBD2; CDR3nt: TGTGCCAGCAGCCGGCTCGGGGGGGCGCGTCAAGAGACCCAGTACTTC; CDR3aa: CASSRLGGARQETQYF
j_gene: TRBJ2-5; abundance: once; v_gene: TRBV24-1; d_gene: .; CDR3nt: TGTGCCACCAGTGAGGACGGGAGTGAGTCGGAGACCCAGTACTTC; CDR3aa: CATSEDGSESETQYF
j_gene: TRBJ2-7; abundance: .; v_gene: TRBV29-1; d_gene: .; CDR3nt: TGCAGCGTTGAAGATCAACGGGGAGGCGGCAGCTCCTACGAGCAGTACTTC; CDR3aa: CSVEDQRGGGSSYEQYF
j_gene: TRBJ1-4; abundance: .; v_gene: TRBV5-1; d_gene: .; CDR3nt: TGCGCCAGCAGCCCCCGTGGGGGCCGTGGGGAGAATGAAAAACTGTTTTTT; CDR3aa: CASSPRGGRGENEKLFF
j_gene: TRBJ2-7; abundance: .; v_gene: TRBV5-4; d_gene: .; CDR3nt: TGTGCCAGCAGCTTTGACTCCTACGAGCAGTACTTC; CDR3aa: CASSFDSYEQYF
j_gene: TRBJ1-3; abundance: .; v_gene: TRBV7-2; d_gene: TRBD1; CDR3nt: TGTGCCAGCAGCCAACCCGACAGGGTAGCAGGAAACACCATATATTTT; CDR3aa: CASSQPDRVAGNTIYF
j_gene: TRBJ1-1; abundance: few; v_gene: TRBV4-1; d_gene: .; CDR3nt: TGCGCCAGCAGCCCAGGGCTATCAGGGTTGAACACTGAAGCTTTCTTT; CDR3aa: CASSPGLSGLNTEAFF
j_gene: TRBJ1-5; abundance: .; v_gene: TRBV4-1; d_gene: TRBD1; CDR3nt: TGCGCCAGCAGCCAGGGACAGGGGGCTGGCCAGCCCCAGCATTTT; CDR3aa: CASSQGQGAGQPQHF
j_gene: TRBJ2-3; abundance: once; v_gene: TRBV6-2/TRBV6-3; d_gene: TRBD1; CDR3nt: TGTGCCAGCAGTTACTCCGGGACAGGGGACCCTAGCACAGATACGCAGTATTTT; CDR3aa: CASSYSGTGDPSTDTQYF
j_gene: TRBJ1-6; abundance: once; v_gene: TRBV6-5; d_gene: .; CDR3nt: TGTGCCAGCAGTTACTCGATCTTCCAGACAGAAACCCTCCACTTT; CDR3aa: CASSYSIFQTETLHF
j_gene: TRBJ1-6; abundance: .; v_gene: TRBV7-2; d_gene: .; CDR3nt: TGTGCCAGCAGCTTACGGAATTCACCCCTCCACTTT; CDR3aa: CASSLRNSPLHF
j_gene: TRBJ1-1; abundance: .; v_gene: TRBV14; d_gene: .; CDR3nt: TGTGCCAGCAGCCCTGGGCGCAATACTGAAGCTTTCTTT; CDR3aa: CASSPGRNTEAFF
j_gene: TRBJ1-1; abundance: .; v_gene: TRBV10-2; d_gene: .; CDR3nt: TGCGCCAGCAGTGATAGGGGTAACACTGAAGCTTTCTTT; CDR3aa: CASSDRGNTEAFF
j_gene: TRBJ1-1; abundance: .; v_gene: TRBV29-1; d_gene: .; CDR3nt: TGCAGCGTTCCTTGGGGAGGGACTGAAGCTTTCTTT; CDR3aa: CSVPWGGTEAFF